These T cell receptor beta chains were read from a single sample in a study of blood T cells in healthy people across ages. TCRdb independently ran MiXCR on the 5' RACE reads; one entry per CDR3 protein. The sample carries about 970,000 distinct CDR3 sequences, 45% to 60% recorded once. Sequenced: blood. Receptor source: an older woman in good health. The conserved cysteine and the conserved F or W are not part of the CDR3 here. Clone size is given for some rows only: seen once, a few or many times, or a class if the clone is expanded.

>14|-|TRBV6-5|TRBJ2-3
ASSRGGAAMADTQY
>15|-|TRBV29-1|TRBJ2-3
SVSLLAGDHFTDTQY
>10|-|TRBV29-1|TRBJ1-2
SVPGWGYGYT
>13|-|TRBV4-3|TRBJ2-4
ASSVLRDSFYVQY
>12|few|TRBV7-9|TRBJ2-3
ASSFSRPTDTQY
>12|-|TRBV12-3/TRBV12-4|TRBJ2-4
ASSWGTAKNIQY
>14|-|TRBV20-1|TRBJ2-7
SARAPGQGSTYEQY
>12|-|TRBV5-5|TRBJ2-5
ASRIVGGYETQY
>14|-|TRBV5-1|TRBJ2-5
ASSLGAAGLQETQY
>13|-|TRBV4-1|TRBJ2-5
ASSQDPLAGGTQY
>12|few|TRBV3-1|TRBJ2-3
ASSHGTSTDTQY
>13|-|TRBV4-3|TRBJ2-5
ASSFRTGRQETQY
>14|many|TRBV6-2/TRBV6-3|TRBJ2-2
ASSYLGSGRTGELF
>12|-|TRBV6-4|TRBJ2-3
ASSDGKSTDTQY
>11|few|TRBV27|TRBJ2-7
ASSSHGTGEQY
>12|-|TRBV12-3/TRBV12-4|TRBJ2-7
ASRPPLQVYEQY
>11|-|TRBV29-1|TRBJ2-2
SGLQGATGELF
>13|-|TRBV10-3|TRBJ2-1
AISESGWVYNEQF
>15|-|TRBV12-3/TRBV12-4|TRBJ2-2
ASSLIFGRINTGELF
>11|-|TRBV7-6|TRBJ2-1
ASSLLVREGQF
>13|-|TRBV12-3/TRBV12-4|TRBJ2-3
ASAEGRISTDTQY
>13|-|TRBV12-3/TRBV12-4|TRBJ1-5
ASSPDGTSNQPQH
>13|-|TRBV29-1|TRBJ2-7
SVEDPLTDPYEQY
>12|-|TRBV29-1|TRBJ2-3
SVEGVRGTDTQY
>13|-|TRBV20-1|-
SANAGTGPPETQY
>14|few|TRBV4-1|TRBJ1-4
ASSQGRTGVNEKLF
>13|few|TRBV25-1|TRBJ2-7
ASSEGGLAAYEQY
>13|-|TRBV10-2|TRBJ2-1
ASKAVGTSLNEQF
>13|-|TRBV9|TRBJ1-2
ASSVVGGLSYGYT
>11|-|TRBV28|TRBJ2-5
ASREDRQETQY
>13|-|TRBV5-1|TRBJ2-3
ASSRAGGRTDTQY
>13|few|TRBV12-3/TRBV12-4|TRBJ1-1
ASSLVRDRAPEAF
>15|-|TRBV4-1|TRBJ2-7
ASSQEGTGTFVYEQY
>14|-|TRBV4-1|TRBJ2-3
ASSQESGIGTDTQY
>12|-|TRBV10-3|TRBJ2-3
AISESVLSDTQY
>13|-|TRBV5-1|TRBJ1-5
ASKSGTGTNQPQH
>8|-|TRBV20-1|TRBJ2-5
SAMTGEQY
>16|-|TRBV13|TRBJ2-3
ASSTPELAGVVSDTQY
>11|-|TRBV11-2|TRBJ2-7
ASVARQGLEQY
>14|-|TRBV5-4|TRBJ2-3
ASSLDLSTGPDTQY
>13|-|TRBV20-1|-
SARTGTGGHYEQY
>11|-|TRBV6-2/TRBV6-3|TRBJ2-7
ASTRSGSYEQY
>11|-|TRBV28|TRBJ2-4
AAGLEAKNIQY
>14|-|TRBV5-1|TRBJ2-7
ASSKDGTYHSYEQY
>12|-|TRBV14|TRBJ2-1
ASSGTGQWNEQF
>12|once|TRBV7-7|TRBJ2-3
ASSLSQNTDTQY
>14|-|TRBV5-4|TRBJ2-2
ASSFPSGRKSGELF
>14|-|TRBV28|TRBJ1-2
ASRPLQGNRGYGYT
>11|-|TRBV6-2/TRBV6-3|TRBJ2-3
AGGDRNTDTQY
>13|-|TRBV6-1|TRBJ2-3
ASSADRSGADTQY
>12|-|TRBV28|TRBJ2-3
ASRLAGVPDTQY
>10|-|TRBV29-1|TRBJ2-5
SVEGAGETQY